These 17 T cell receptor beta chains originate from one sample sequenced in a study of blood T cell repertoires in COVID-19. Data came from immunoSEQ multiplex PCR; TCRdb stores just in-frame clones and leaves some out. The sample records about 80,000 clones, approximately 83% being singletons. The sample comprised peripheral blood. The receptors originated from a human donor in a cohort sampled during active COVID-19.

This rearrangement joins TRBV28 to TRBJ1-2, with 8 bases identical to TRBD1. CDR1 and CDR2 from the germline V gene are MDHEN and SYDVKM. After removal of 2 bases from V and 6 bases from J, the junction contained 5 bases not matched to a gene. The CDR3 is made up of 14 amino acids. CDR3 DNA sequence: TGTGCCAGCAGTTTAGGCAGGGGGCCGGATGGCTACACCTTC. This encodes CASSLGRGPDGYTF.

The chain combines TRBV9 with TRBJ2-2; D is possibly TRBD1 (5 bases). The CDR3 runs to 15 residues. Trimming removed 0 bases at V and 4 bases at J, with 10 bases between. Germline loops: CDR1 SGDLS, CDR2 YYNGEE. CDR3 in amino acids: CASSVVEGATGELFF. The CDR3 coding sequence is TGTGCCAGCAGCGTAGTCGAAGGGGCCACCGGGGAGCTGTTTTTT.

V is TRBV24-1 and J is TRBJ1-5, with D possibly matching TRBD1 (5 bases). CDR1 is KGHDR and CDR2 is SFDVKD in the germline V gene. The CDR3 is 14 residues long. Deletions cut 4 bases from V and 0 bases from J, with 6 bases between. This chain's CDR3 is CATSDRASNQPQHF. The CDR3 region has the DNA TGTGCCACCAGTGACAGGGCTAGCAATCAGCCCCAGCATTTT.

The chain couples TRBV3-1 (or the pseudogene TRBV3-2) to TRBJ2-1; the D gene is possibly TRBD2 (5 bases). This CDR3 comprises 13 residues. The germline V gene encodes CDR1 LGHDT and CDR2 YNNKEL (reference sequence). Trimming removed 3 bases at V and 9 bases at J, with 12 bases between. The CDR3 sequence is CASSQVEGSEQFF. As DNA, the CDR3 is TGTGCCAGCAGCCAGGTGGAAGGGAGTGAGCAGTTCTTC.

V is TRBV11-3 and J is TRBJ2-1; D unresolved. CDR1 is SGHNT and CDR2 is YENEEA in the germline V gene. The CDR3 runs to 12 residues. The V gene lost 3 bases and the J gene lost 6 bases, with 6 bases spanning the gap. CDR3 residues: CASSFRSNEQFF. The CDR3 coding sequence is TGTGCCAGCAGCTTTCGGAGCAATGAGCAGTTCTTC.

This chain connects TRBV9 to TRBJ2-3, with 10 positions matching TRBD2. The CDR3 loop spans 17 amino acids. CDR1 and CDR2 (germline): SGDLS, YYNGEE. The V gene end was trimmed by 0 bases and the J gene end by 3 bases; junction bases not matched to a gene: 7. The DNA for the CDR3 is TGTGCCAGCAGCGTAGGAGGGAGCGGGGGGGGGACAGATACGCAGTATTTT. The encoded protein is CASSVGGSGGGTDTQYF.

The chain recombines TRBV29-1 with TRBJ2-5; TRBD2 matches at 7 bases. The germline CDR1 and CDR2 sequences are SQVTM and ANQGSEA. CDR3 length: 13 amino acids. CDR3 sequence: CSASGLYQETQYF. CDR3 DNA sequence: TGCAGTGCTAGCGGACTATACCAAGAGACCCAGTACTTC.

V gene TRBV28 combines with J gene TRBJ2-7, with TRBD1 matching 8 bases. V was clipped by 11 bases and J by 8 bases; unmatched bases: 11. Germline CDR1 MDHEN, CDR2 SYDVKM. The CDR3 is 12 residues long. DNA of the CDR3: TGTGCCGGACGGACAGGGAAATATCAGCAGTACTTC. Translating gives CAGRTGKYQQYF.

This sequence joins TRBV16 and TRBJ2-5, with 7 bases lining up with TRBD1. CDR3 length: 14 residues. The V and J ends lost 2 bases and 2 bases, in that order; junction bases with no gene match: 2. From germline, CDR1 is KGHSY and CDR2 FQNENV. The CDR3 region is CASSQRDRQETQYF. DNA of the CDR3: TGTGCCAGCAGCCAAAGGGACAGACAAGAGACCCAGTACTTC.

The chain combines TRBV4-2 with TRBJ2-3, with D perhaps matching TRBD1 (5 bases). This CDR3 spans 14 amino acids. V lost 1 base to trimming and J lost 3 bases, with 8 bases between them. Germline CDR1 is LGHNA and CDR2 is YNFKEQ. This CDR3 reads CASSQGPGTDTQYF. The CDR3 DNA reads TGTGCCAGCAGCCAAGGGCCAGGGACAGATACGCAGTATTTT.

This chain connects TRBV28 to TRBJ1-1; 7 nucleotides line up with TRBD1. From germline, CDR1 is MDHEN and CDR2 SYDVKM. The CDR3 consists of 15 residues. V was pared by 2 bases and J by 4 bases, with 7 bases of the junction left unmatched. CDR3 DNA: TGTGCCAGCAGTTTAATTCCAGGGGGAAGCACTGAAGCTTTCTTT. Protein: CASSLIPGGSTEAFF.

The chain has TRBV29-1 and TRBJ1-5; TRBD1 agrees at 7 bases. J lost 0 bases, V lost 3 bases, and 2 bases had no gene match. Looked up from germline, CDR1 is SQVTM and CDR2 is ANQGSEA. The CDR3 runs 14 residues. CDR3 coding DNA: TGCAGCGTTGAGACAGGGACTAGCAATCAGCCCCAGCATTTT. Encoded protein: CSVETGTSNQPQHF.

This chain uses TRBV4-1 with TRBJ1-4, with a weak D call TRBD1 (5 bases). V lost 0 bases, J lost 16 bases, and 21 bases lay in between. Germline lookup yields CDR1 MGHRA and CDR2 YSYEKL. The length of the CDR3 is 15 residues. DNA for the CDR3: TGCGCCAGCAGCCAAGATCCCCGCAGTCAGGGAGGAGGGTTTTTT. Its protein is CASSQDPRSQGGGFF.

The rearrangement joins TRBV28 to TRBJ2-3; D possibly corresponds to TRBD2 (5 bases). The germline V and J ends were trimmed by 11 bases and 6 bases, with 15 bases remaining between them. The CDR3 runs to 12 residues. The germline V gene has CDR1 MDHEN and CDR2 SYDVKM. Written as DNA, the CDR3 is TGTGCCTCATCAGGAGGCGGCGATACGCAGTATTTT. Encoded protein: CASSGGGDTQYF. Together with reference TRBV28 and TRBJ2-3, the CDR3 gives the full variable domain: DVKVTQSSRYLVKRTGEKVFLECVQDMDHENMFWYRQDPGLGLRLIYFSYDVKMKEKGDIPEGYSVSREKKERFSLILESASTNQTSMYLCASSGGGDTQYFGPGTRLTVL.

The chain joins TRBV7-3 to TRBJ2-2; tentatively, D is TRBD2 (6 bases). Germline CDR1 reads SGHTA; CDR2 reads FQGTGA. Between the trimmed V and J ends, which lost 4 bases and 1 base, there was a span of 10 bases. CDR3 size: 15 residues. The CDR3 here is CASSSGLMNTGELFF. Written as DNA, the CDR3 is TGTGCCAGCAGCTCAGGACTAATGAACACCGGGGAGCTGTTTTTT. Combining the CDR3 with reference TRBV7-3 and TRBJ2-2 gives the whole variable domain GAGVSQTPSNKVTEKGKYVELRCDPISGHTALYWYRQSLGQGPEFLIYFQGTGAADDSGLPNDRFFAVRPEGSVSTLKIQRTERGDSAVYLCASSSGLMNTGELFFGEGSRLTVL.

The V call is TRBV18, the J call TRBJ1-1; 7 bases line up with TRBD1. This CDR3 region has 14 residues. The germline gives CDR1 KGHSH, CDR2 LQKENI. Losses at the gene ends were 3 bases for V and 2 bases for J; bases not matched to a gene: 3. The CDR3 DNA reads TGTGCCAGCTCACCGCGGGACAGTAACACTGAAGCTTTCTTT. Translation gives CASSPRDSNTEAFF. Full variable domain (missing parts from reference TRBV18 and TRBJ1-1): NAGVMQNPRHLVRRRGQEARLRCSPMKGHSHVYWYRQLPEEGLKFMVYLQKENIIDESGMPKERFSAEFPKEGPSILRIQQVVRGDSAAYFCASSPRDSNTEAFFGQGTRLTVV.

Here the CDR3 reads CASSQAGQGLTPLHF. CDR3 in DNA: TGTGCCAGCAGCCAAGCCGGACAGGGACTTACACCCCTCCACTTT. The genes are TRBV3-1 (or the pseudogene TRBV3-2) and TRBJ1-6; 8 bases fit TRBD1. This CDR3 region has 15 residues. V lost 1 base, J lost 11 bases, and 7 bases stayed unmatched. Per the germline V gene, CDR1 is LGHDT and CDR2 is YNNKEL (reference sequence).